The next 17 T cell receptor beta chains were all read from a single sample in a study of cytomegalovirus exposure and HLA in healthy donors. PCR used 60 Vbeta primers and 13 Jbeta primers. Repertoires were generated with immunoSEQ multiplex PCR, while TCRdb's copy carries only in-frame clones and drops some. This sample has over 100,000 clones; 60% to 85% occur once, and the top ten carry approximately 12%. Material for sequencing was PBMCs. Every receptor here comes from a woman between 40 and 55 years old in good health and CMV-seropositive.

The V call is TRBV6-1, the J call TRBJ2-1, with a possible D match to TRBD1 (5 bases). The V and J ends lost 11 bases and 7 bases respectively, with 21 bases between them. This CDR3 spans 14 amino acids. CDR1 and CDR2 (germline): MNHNS, SASEGT. For the CDR3, the DNA is TGTGCCTCACGAGTCTTGGGGCACAGAAATGAGCAGTTCTTC. Translating gives CASRVLGHRNEQFF.

This clone was counted once. The chain has TRBV6-1 and TRBJ2-6; a weak D match, TRBD2 (6 bases). CDR1 and CDR2 from the germline V gene are MNHNS and SASEGT. The CDR3 runs 18 residues. The ends were cut back, 3 bases at V and 0 bases at J, with 15 bases in the middle. CDR3 residues: CASSDMGGMISGANVLTF. The CDR3 region has the DNA TGTGCCAGCAGTGATATGGGGGGAATGATCTCTGGGGCCAACGTCCTGACTTTC.

The chain carries TRBV5-1 and TRBJ1-2; D gene unclear. The V gene lost 4 bases and the J gene lost 8 bases, with 15 bases spanning the gap. The CDR3 has 13 amino acids. The germline gives CDR1 SGHRS, CDR2 YFSETQ. The CDR3 is CASSRGGSIGYTF. The CDR3 coding sequence is TGCGCCAGCAGCAGAGGAGGGTCGATCGGCTACACCTTC.

The chain couples TRBV9 to TRBJ1-2; 7 bases match TRBD1. The ends lost 3 bases at V and 10 bases at J; junction bases unmatched: 6. CDR1 SGDLS and CDR2 YYNGEE come from the germline V gene. The CDR3 is 12 residues long. This CDR3 reads CASSGSDRAYTF. The CDR3 region has the DNA TGTGCCAGCAGCGGAAGCGACAGGGCCTACACCTTC.

The chain recombines TRBV30 with TRBJ1-5, with 8 bases aligning to TRBD1. The CDR3 spans 15 residues. CDR1 is GTSNPN and CDR2 is SVGIG in the germline V gene (reference sequence). J was trimmed by 2 bases and V by 2 bases; bases with no gene match: 5. The CDR3 DNA reads as TGTGCCTGGAGTCAGGGGGCGGCGGGCAATCAGCCCCAGCATTTT. Its translation: CAWSQGAAGNQPQHF.

The genes are TRBV5-1 and TRBJ1-4, with D unclear. V lost 3 bases, J lost 3 bases, and 18 bases lay in between. Germline V CDR1 and CDR2: SGHRS, YFSETQ. CDR3 length: 17 amino acids. Written as DNA, the CDR3 is TGCGCCAGCAGCTACGTCCCCCAGCGGGCGGCTAATGAAAAACTGTTTTTT. As protein: CASSYVPQRAANEKLFF.

CDR3 loop: CASSLGFAQYF. For the CDR3, the DNA is TGTGCCAGCAGTCTAGGATTCGCGCAGTATTTT. The chain has TRBV6-5 and TRBJ2-3; no reliable D call. With 5 bases removed from V and 10 bases from J, the gap between germline ends came to 10 bases. This CDR3 has 11 residues. Germline CDR1 and CDR2: MNHEY and SVGAGI.

This clone was counted only a few times. This chain's CDR3 is CASSRTGGDGYTF. DNA for the CDR3: TGTGCCAGCAGCCGGACAGGGGGCGATGGCTACACCTTC. The J gene is TRBJ1-2, the V gene TRBV7-2; 11 bases are shared with TRBD1. The CDR3 has 13 amino acids. Trimming at V came to 5 bases and at J to 6 bases, leaving 2 bases not matched to a gene. Germline values: CDR1 SGHTA, CDR2 FQGNSA.

This rearrangement joins TRBV7-3 to TRBJ1-1, with 7 nucleotides matching TRBD1. The J segment lost 1 base and the V segment lost 6 bases, leaving 5 bases of the junction unmatched. Germline-derived CDR1 and CDR2 are SGHTA and FQGTGA. The CDR3 extends over 14 amino acids. CDR3 bases: TGTGCCAGCAGTAGACAGGGAACGAACACTGAAGCTTTCTTT. The encoded protein is CASSRQGTNTEAFF.

The V and J genes are TRBV10-1 and TRBJ1-5; 7 bases are shared with TRBD1. Germline V gene lookup returns CDR1 WNHNN and CDR2 SYGVQD (reference sequence). Trimming took 0 bases from V and 0 from J; bases not matched to a gene: 14. This CDR3 region has 20 residues. CDR3 DNA sequence: TGCGCCAGCAGTGAGTCCGGATTAGCAGGGGGGAATCTTAGCAATCAGCCCCAGCATTTT. This sequence encodes CASSESGLAGGNLSNQPQHF.

This clone has a single count. The V gene is TRBV2, the J gene TRBJ2-5; 10 nucleotides match TRBD1. The CDR3 spans 15 residues. Germline CDR1 SNHLY, CDR2 FYNNEI. V dropped 7 bases and J dropped 2; count of bases not matched to a gene: 7. Here the CDR3 reads CASNWDRGNQETQYF. The CDR3 bases are TGTGCCAGCAATTGGGACAGGGGTAATCAAGAGACCCAGTACTTC.

This chain joins TRBV6-5 and TRBJ1-2; 8 bases are shared with TRBD1. Trimming at V came to 0 bases and at J to 5 bases, leaving 5 bases not matched to a gene. Germline CDR1 and CDR2: MNHEY and SVGAGI. The CDR3 loop spans 15 amino acids. Written as DNA, the CDR3 is TGTGCCAGCAGTTACTCTGGACAGGGCGAATATGGCTACACCTTC. Translating gives CASSYSGQGEYGYTF.

This sequence joins TRBV14 and TRBJ2-3, with TRBD2 matching 12 bases. The V and J ends lost 4 bases and 3 bases, in that order; junction bases with no gene match: 17. Germline assignment: CDR1 SGHDN and CDR2 FVKESK. CDR3 length: 20 residues. CDR3 loop: CASSPAFWLAGGPVTDTQYF. CDR3 nucleotides: TGTGCCAGCAGCCCCGCCTTCTGGCTAGCGGGGGGGCCTGTGACAGATACGCAGTATTTT.

This clone has more than one count but fewer than ten. The chain employs TRBV6-1 and TRBJ1-1, with unresolved D. The CDR3 runs 11 residues. Trimming took 9 bases from V and 5 from J, leaving 10 bases between them. Germline CDR1 is MNHNS and CDR2 is SASEGT. This CDR3 is CASRFGTEAFF. CDR3 nucleotides: TGTGCCAGTCGGTTTGGTACTGAAGCTTTCTTT.

The chain employs TRBV18 and TRBJ2-1, with D perhaps matching TRBD2 (5 bases). This CDR3 has 15 residues. Germline CDR1 and CDR2: KGHSH and LQKENI. Deletions cut 3 bases from V and 5 bases from J, with 14 bases between. CDR3 loop: CASSPIHPGNNEQFF. DNA of the CDR3: TGTGCCAGCTCACCGATCCATCCGGGAAACAATGAGCAGTTCTTC.

The chain is built from TRBV28 and TRBJ2-3; 9 bases line up with TRBD1. The germline V gene encodes CDR1 MDHEN and CDR2 SYDVKM. V shed 5 bases and J 2 bases; nucleotides not matched to a gene: 8. This CDR3 has 16 amino acids. CDR3 amino acids: CASSLGQGVPTDTQYF. The CDR3 bases are TGTGCCAGCAGTCTGGGACAGGGAGTCCCCACAGATACGCAGTATTTT.

This clone was detected a few times. The rearrangement joins TRBV7-9 to TRBJ1-1; 10 nucleotides agree with TRBD1. The CDR3 loop spans 14 amino acids. V shed 1 base, J shed 7 bases, and the junction held 3 bases outside the gene matches. From germline, CDR1 is SEHNR and CDR2 FQNEAQ (reference sequence). The CDR3 sequence: CASSLGGQGNEAFF. The CDR3 DNA reads as TGTGCCAGCAGCTTAGGGGGACAGGGGAATGAAGCTTTCTTT.